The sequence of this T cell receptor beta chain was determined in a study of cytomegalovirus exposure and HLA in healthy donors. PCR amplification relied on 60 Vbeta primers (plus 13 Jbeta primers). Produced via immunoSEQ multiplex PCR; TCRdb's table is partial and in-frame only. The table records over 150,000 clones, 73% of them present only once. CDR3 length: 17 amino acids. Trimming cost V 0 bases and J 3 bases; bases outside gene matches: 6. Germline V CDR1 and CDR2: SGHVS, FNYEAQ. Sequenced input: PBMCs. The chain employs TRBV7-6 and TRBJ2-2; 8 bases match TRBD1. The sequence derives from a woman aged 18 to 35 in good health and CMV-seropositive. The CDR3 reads CASSLAPGQVDTGELFF. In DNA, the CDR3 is TGTGCCAGCAGCTTAGCCCCGGGACAGGTGGACACCGGGGAGCTGTTTTTT.